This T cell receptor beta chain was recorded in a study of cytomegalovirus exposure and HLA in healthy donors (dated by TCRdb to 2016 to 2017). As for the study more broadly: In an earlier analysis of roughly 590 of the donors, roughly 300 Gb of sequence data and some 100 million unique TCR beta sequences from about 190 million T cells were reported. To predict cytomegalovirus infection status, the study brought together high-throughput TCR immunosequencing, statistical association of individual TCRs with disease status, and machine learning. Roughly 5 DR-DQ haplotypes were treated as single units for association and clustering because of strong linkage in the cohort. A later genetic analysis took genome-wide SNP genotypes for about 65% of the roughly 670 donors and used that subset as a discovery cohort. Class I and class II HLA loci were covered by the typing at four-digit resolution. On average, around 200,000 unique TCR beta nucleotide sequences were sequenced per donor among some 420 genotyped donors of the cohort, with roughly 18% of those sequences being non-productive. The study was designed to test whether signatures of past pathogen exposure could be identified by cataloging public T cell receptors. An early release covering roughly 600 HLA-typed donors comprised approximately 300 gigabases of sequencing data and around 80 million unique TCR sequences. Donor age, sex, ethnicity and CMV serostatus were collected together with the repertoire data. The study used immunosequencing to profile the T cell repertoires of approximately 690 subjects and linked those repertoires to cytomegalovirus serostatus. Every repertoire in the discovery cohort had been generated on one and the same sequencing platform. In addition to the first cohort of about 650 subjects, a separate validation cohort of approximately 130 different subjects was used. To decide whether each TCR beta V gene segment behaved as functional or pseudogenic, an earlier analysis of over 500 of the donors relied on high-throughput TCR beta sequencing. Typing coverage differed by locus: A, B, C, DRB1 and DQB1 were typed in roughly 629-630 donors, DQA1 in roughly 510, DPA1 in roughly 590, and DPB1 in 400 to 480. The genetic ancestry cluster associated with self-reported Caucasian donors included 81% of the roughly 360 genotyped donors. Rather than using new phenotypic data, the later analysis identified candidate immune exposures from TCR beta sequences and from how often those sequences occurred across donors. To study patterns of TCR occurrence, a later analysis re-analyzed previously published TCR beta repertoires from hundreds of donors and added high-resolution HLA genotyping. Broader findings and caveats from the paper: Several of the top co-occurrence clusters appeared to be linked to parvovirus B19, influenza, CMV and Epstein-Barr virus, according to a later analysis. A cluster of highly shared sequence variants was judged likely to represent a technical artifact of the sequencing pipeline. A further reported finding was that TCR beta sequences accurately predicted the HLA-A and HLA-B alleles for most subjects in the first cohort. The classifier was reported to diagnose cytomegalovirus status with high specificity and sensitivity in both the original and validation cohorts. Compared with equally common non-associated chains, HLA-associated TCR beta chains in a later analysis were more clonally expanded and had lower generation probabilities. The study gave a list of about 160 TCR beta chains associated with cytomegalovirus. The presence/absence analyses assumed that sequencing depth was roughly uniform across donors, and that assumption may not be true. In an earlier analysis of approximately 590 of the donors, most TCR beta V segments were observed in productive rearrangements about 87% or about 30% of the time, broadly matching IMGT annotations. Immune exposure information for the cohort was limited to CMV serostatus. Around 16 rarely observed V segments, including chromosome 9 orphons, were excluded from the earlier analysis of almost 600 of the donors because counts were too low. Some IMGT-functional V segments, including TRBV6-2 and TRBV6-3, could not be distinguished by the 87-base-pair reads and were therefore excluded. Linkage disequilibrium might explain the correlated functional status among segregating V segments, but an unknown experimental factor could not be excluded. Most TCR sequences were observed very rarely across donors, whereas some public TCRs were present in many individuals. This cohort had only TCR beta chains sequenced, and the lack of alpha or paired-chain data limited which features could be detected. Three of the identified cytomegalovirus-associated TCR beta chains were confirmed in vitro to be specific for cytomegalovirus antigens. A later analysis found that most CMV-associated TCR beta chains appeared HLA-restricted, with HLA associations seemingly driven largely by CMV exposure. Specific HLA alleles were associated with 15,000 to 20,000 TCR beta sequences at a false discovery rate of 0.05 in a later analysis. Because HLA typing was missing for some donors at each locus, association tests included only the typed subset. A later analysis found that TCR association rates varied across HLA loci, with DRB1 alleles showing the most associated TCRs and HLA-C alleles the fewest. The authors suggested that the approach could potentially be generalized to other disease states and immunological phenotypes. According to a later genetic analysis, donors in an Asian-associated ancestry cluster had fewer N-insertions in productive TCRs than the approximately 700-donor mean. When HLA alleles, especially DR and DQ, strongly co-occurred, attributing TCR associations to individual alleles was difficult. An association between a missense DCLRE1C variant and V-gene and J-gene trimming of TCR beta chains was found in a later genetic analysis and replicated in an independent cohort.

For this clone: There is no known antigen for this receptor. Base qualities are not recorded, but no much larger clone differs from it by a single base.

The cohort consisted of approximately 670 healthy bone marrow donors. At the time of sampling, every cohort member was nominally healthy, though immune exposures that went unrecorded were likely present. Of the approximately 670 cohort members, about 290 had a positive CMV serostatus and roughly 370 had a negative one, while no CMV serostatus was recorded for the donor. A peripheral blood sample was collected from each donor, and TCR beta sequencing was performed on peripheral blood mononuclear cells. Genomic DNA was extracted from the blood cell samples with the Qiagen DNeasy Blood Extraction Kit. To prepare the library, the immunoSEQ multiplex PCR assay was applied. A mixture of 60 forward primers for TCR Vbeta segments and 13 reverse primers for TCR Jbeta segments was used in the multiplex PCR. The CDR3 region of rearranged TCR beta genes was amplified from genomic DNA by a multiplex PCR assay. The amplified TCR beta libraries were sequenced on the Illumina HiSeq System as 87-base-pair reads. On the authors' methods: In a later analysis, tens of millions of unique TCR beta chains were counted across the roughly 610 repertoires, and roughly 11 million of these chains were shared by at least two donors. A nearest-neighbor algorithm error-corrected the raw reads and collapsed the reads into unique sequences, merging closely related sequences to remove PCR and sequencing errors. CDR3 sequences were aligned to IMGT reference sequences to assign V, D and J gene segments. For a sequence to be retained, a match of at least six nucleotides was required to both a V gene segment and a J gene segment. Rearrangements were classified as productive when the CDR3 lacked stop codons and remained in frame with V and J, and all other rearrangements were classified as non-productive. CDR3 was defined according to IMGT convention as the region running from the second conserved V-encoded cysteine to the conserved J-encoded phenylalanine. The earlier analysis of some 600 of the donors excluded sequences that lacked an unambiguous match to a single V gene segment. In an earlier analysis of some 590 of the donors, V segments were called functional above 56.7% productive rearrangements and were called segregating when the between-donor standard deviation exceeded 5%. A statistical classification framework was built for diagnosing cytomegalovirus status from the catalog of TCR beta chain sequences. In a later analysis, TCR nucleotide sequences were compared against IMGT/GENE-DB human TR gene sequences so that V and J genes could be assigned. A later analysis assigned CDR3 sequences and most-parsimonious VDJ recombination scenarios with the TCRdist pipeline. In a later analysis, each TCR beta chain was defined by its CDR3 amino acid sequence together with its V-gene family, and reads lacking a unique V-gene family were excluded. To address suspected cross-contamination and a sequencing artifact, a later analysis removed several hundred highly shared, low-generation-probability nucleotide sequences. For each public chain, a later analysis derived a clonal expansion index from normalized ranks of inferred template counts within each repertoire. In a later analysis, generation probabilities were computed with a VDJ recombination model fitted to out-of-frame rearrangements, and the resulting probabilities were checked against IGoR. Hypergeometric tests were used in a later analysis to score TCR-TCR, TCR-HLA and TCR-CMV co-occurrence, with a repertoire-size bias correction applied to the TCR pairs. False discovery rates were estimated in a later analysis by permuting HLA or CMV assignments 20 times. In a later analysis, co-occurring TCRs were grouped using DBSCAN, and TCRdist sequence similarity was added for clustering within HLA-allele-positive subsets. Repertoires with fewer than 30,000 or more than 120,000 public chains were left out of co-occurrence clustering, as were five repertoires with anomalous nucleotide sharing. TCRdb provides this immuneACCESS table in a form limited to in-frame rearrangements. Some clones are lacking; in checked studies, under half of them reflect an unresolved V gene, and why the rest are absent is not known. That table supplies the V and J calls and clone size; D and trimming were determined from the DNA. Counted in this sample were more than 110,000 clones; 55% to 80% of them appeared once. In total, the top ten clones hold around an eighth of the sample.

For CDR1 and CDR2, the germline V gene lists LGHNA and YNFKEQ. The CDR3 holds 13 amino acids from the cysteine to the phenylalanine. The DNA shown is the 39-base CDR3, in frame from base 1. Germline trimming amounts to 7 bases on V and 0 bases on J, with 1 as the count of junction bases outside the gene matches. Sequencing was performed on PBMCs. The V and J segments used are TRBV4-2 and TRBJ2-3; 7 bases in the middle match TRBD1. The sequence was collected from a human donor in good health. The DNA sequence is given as TGTGCCAGCACGGACAGGAGCACAGATACGCAGTATTTT. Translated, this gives CASTDRSTDTQYF.